Detailed here is one T cell receptor beta chain. The source of the sample is a study of blood T cell repertoires in COVID-19. Generated by immunoSEQ multiplex PCR, the TCRdb table keeps only in-frame clones and is missing some. Among around 190,000 clones listed, about 88% were seen once. The V end was cut by 3 bases, the J end by 4 bases, with 17 bases between. CDR1 and CDR2 (germline): MGHRA, YSYEKL. This CDR3 has 16 amino acids. The material sequenced was peripheral blood. V is TRBV4-1 and J is TRBJ2-3; D is perhaps TRBD2 (7 bases). This TCR was sampled from a human donor in a cohort sampled during active COVID-19. CDR3 in amino acids: CASSHPGGLPPDTQYF. The CDR3 DNA reads as TGCGCCAGCAGCCACCCGGGGGGCCTACCCCCAGATACGCAGTATTTT.